The TCR beta chain described here comes from a study of blood T cell repertoires in COVID-19. Here immunoSEQ multiplex PCR was the method, and the copy in TCRdb shows in-frame clones only, minus some. The sample consists of some 250,000 clones, around 89% of them appearing once. The CDR3 has 14 amino acids. CDR1 and CDR2 from the germline V gene are SGHNT and YENEEA. Trimming cost V 6 bases and J 0 bases, with 11 bases left between them. The clonotype was recovered from a man aged 35 to 55 who had recovered from COVID-19. Sequencing was carried out using PBMCs or T cells enriched from blood (not recorded which). The chain joins TRBV11-3 to TRBJ1-2, with D perhaps TRBD1 (5 bases). The DNA of the CDR3 is TGTGCCAGCAGTCGACGGGACTCTAACTATGGCTACACCTTC. Residues: CASSRRDSNYGYTF.